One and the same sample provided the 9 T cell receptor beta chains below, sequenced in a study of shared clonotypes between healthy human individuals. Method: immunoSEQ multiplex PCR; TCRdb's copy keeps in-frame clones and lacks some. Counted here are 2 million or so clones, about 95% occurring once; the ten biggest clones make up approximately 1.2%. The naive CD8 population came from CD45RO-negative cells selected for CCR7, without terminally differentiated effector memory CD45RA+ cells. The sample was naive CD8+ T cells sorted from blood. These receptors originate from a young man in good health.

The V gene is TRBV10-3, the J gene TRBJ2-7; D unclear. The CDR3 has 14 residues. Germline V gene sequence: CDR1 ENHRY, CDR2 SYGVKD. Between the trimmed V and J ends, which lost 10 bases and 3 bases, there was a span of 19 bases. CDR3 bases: TGTGCCACCACCGAATCGTTAGGCGGCTACGAGCAGTACTTC. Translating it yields CATTESLGGYEQYF.

This CDR3 reads CASSSNPGPKEGDTQYF. CDR3 sequence (DNA): TGTGCCAGCAGTTCCAATCCGGGACCAAAAGAGGGCGATACGCAGTATTTT. This sequence joins TRBV28 and TRBJ2-3; D may match TRBD1 or TRBD2 (5 bases each). The CDR3 consists of 17 residues. Germline CDR1 MDHEN, CDR2 SYDVKM. V was cut by 4 bases and J by 6 bases, with 23 bases left in between.

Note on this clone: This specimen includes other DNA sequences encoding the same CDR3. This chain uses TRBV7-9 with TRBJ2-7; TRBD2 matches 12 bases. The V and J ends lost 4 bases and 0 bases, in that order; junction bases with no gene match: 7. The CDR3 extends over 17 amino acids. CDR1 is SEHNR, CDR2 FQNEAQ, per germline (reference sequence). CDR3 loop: CASSSLLAGGPSYEQYF. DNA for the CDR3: TGTGCCAGCAGCTCGTTACTAGCGGGAGGACCCTCCTACGAGCAGTACTTC.

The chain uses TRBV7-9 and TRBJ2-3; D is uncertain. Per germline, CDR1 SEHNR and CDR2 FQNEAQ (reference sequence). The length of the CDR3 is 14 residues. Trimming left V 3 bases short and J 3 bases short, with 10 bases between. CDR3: CASSFTLETDTQYF. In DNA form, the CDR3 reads TGTGCCAGCAGCTTTACCCTCGAGACAGATACGCAGTATTTT.

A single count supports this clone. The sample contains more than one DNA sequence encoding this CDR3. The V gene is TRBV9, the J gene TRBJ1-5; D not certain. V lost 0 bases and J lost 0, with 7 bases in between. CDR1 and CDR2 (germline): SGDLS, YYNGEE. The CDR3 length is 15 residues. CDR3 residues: CASSVAGGSNQPQHF. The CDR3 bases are TGTGCCAGCAGCGTAGCAGGAGGTAGCAATCAGCCCCAGCATTTT.

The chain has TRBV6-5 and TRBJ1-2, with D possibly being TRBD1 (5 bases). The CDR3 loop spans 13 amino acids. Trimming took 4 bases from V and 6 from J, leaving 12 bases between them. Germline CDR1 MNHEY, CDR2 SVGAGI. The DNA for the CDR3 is TGTGCCAGCAGTTGGGGGGGAATTGATGGCTACACCTTC. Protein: CASSWGGIDGYTF.

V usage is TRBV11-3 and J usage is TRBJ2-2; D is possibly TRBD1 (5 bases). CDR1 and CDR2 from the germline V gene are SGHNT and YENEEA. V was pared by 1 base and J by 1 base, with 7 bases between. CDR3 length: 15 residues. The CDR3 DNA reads TGTGCCAGCAGCTTAGTAAGGGGGAACACCGGGGAGCTGTTTTTT. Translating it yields CASSLVRGNTGELFF.

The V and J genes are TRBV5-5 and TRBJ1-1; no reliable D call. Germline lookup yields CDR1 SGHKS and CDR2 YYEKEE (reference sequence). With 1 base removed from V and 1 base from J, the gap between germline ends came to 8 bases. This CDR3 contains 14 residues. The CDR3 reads CASSLITTNTEAFF. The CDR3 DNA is TGTGCCAGCAGCTTGATAACAACGAACACTGAAGCTTTCTTT. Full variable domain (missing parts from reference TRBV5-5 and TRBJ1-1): DAGVTQSPTHLIKTRGQQVTLRCSPISGHKSVSWYQQVLGQGPQFIFQYYEKEERGRGNFPDRFSARQFPNYSSELNVNALLLGDSALYLCASSLITTNTEAFFGQGTRLTVV.

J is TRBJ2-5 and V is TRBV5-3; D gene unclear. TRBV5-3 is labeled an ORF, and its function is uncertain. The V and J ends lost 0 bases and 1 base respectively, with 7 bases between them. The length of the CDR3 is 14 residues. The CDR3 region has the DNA TGTGCCAGAAGCTTGGCACGCCGCCAAGAGACCCAGTACTTC. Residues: CARSLARRQETQYF.